Listed here are 27 T cell receptor beta chains from one sample, sequenced in a study of blood T cell repertoires in COVID-19. Produced via immunoSEQ multiplex PCR; TCRdb's table is partial and in-frame only. The sample yields 90,000 to 120,000 clones, approximately 84% seen once. Material for sequencing was peripheral blood. These receptors all stem from a human donor in a cohort sampled during active COVID-19.

This rearrangement joins TRBV15 to TRBJ1-5; D call uncertain. The CDR3 totals 15 residues. Trimming stripped 1 base from V and 3 bases from J, with 10 bases between. CDR1 is LNHNV and CDR2 is YYDKDF in the germline V gene (reference sequence). This chain's CDR3 is CATSRGDMPNQPQHF. Here the CDR3 DNA reads TGTGCCACCAGCAGAGGAGACATGCCCAATCAGCCCCAGCATTTT.

The chain links TRBV7-6 to TRBJ2-1, with TRBD2 identical over 9 bases. CDR3 length: 15 amino acids. Looked up from germline, CDR1 is SGHVS and CDR2 is FNYEAQ. The V gene end was trimmed by 5 bases and the J gene end by 8 bases; junction bases not matched to a gene: 10. CDR3 sequence: CASSPGTSYSHEQFF. CDR3 nucleotide sequence: TGTGCCAGCAGCCCCGGGACTAGCTACAGCCATGAGCAGTTCTTC.

This rearrangement joins TRBV27 to TRBJ1-4, with TRBD1 matching 7 bases. From germline, CDR1 is MNHEY and CDR2 SMNVEV (reference sequence). The CDR3 is made up of 15 amino acids. J gave up 4 bases and V 5 bases, and 7 bases lay outside the gene matches. CDR3 bases: TGTGCCAGCAGTGCCGAAGGGGGCTATAATGAAAAACTGTTTTTT. It encodes CASSAEGGYNEKLFF.

The J gene is TRBJ1-2, the V gene TRBV7-6, with TRBD1 matching over 9 bases. CDR3 length equals 15 residues. V lost 1 base and J lost 7; bases outside the gene matches: 7. The germline CDR1 and CDR2 sequences are SGHVS and FNYEAQ. CDR3 sequence reads: CASSLVRTGVGGYTF. Written as DNA, the CDR3 is TGTGCCAGCAGCTTAGTGCGGACAGGGGTTGGTGGCTACACCTTC. The whole variable domain, remainder taken from reference TRBV7-6 and TRBJ1-2, is GAGVSQSPRYKVTKRGQDVALRCDPISGHVSLYWYRQALGQGPEFLTYFNYEAQQDKSGLPNDRFSAERPEGSISTLTIQRTEQRDSAMYRCASSLVRTGVGGYTFGSGTRLTVV.

Here the CDR3 DNA reads TGCGCCAGCAGCCAAGTTAAGCGAGATCAGCCCCAGCATTTT. Translated, it gives CASSQVKRDQPQHF. The V gene is TRBV4-1, the J gene TRBJ1-5, with unresolved D. CDR1 MGHRA and CDR2 YSYEKL come from the germline V gene. V was pared by 1 base and J by 5 bases, with 9 bases between. This CDR3 comprises 14 residues.

This sequence joins TRBV6-2 or TRBV6-3 and TRBJ2-1; 15 bases match TRBD2. Trimming removed 2 bases from V and 4 bases from J; junction bases left unmatched: 0. Germline values: CDR1 MNHEY, CDR2 SVGEGT. This CDR3 region has 16 residues. CDR3 in amino acids: CASSYGTSGGYNEQFF. The CDR3 bases are TGTGCCAGCAGTTACGGGACTAGCGGGGGGTACAATGAGCAGTTCTTC.

The genes are TRBV6-2 or TRBV6-3 and TRBJ2-7; 8 bases are shared with TRBD2. V shed 5 bases and J 2 bases; nucleotides not matched to a gene: 17. The CDR3 consists of 18 residues. Looked up from germline, CDR1 is MNHEY and CDR2 is SVGEGT. The CDR3 sequence is CASSPMGTRLRSAYEQYF. The CDR3 DNA follows: TGTGCCAGCAGTCCGATGGGGACTAGGTTAAGAAGTGCCTACGAGCAGTACTTC.

The chain recombines TRBV5-6 with TRBJ2-7; 8 bases match TRBD2. Per germline, CDR1 SGHDT and CDR2 YYEEEE. The CDR3 is 14 amino acids. Trimming cost V 4 bases and J 2 bases; bases outside gene matches: 5. CDR3: CASSRSGTTYEQYF. The CDR3 coding sequence is TGTGCCAGCAGCCGTAGCGGGACTACCTACGAGCAGTACTTC. The entire variable domain, with the rest obtained from reference TRBV5-6 and TRBJ2-7, is as follows: DAGVTQSPTHLIKTRGQQVTLRCSPKSGHDTVSWYQQALGQGPQFIFQYYEEEERQRGNFPDRFSGHQFPNYSSELNVNALLLGDSALYLCASSRSGTTYEQYFGPGTRLTVT.

This sequence joins TRBV7-9 and TRBJ2-7; tentatively, D is TRBD2 (6 bases). The CDR3 runs 13 residues. Looked up from germline, CDR1 is SEHNR and CDR2 is FQNEAQ (reference sequence). Trimming took off 4 bases at V and 6 bases at J, with 13 bases between the two ends. For the CDR3, the DNA is TGTGCCAGCAGCTATTCGGGAGTGGTCGAGCAGTACGTC. Translating gives CASSYSGVVEQYV.

V and J are TRBV27 and TRBJ1-2, with D possibly being TRBD1 (5 bases). Trimming took 4 bases from V and 0 from J, leaving 12 bases between them. Germline V gene sequence: CDR1 MNHEY, CDR2 SMNVEV (reference sequence). The CDR3 covers 15 residues. Here the CDR3 DNA reads TGTGCCAGCAGTTGGTCGGGGACTTCTAACTATGGCTACACCTTC. Protein: CASSWSGTSNYGYTF.

The chain recombines TRBV9 with TRBJ2-5, with TRBD2 matching 11 bases. This CDR3 has 14 residues. CDR1 SGDLS and CDR2 YYNGEE come from the germline V gene. V was clipped by 6 bases and J by 5 bases; unmatched bases: 6. The CDR3 coding sequence is TGTGCCAGCACCATCGGACTAGCGGGCGAGACCCAGTACTTC. Translated, it gives CASTIGLAGETQYF.

This clone was seen only a few times. The CDR3 region is CASSPVLGAGNEQFF. The CDR3 nucleotides read TGTGCCAGCAGTCCTGTTCTAGGGGCTGGCAATGAGCAGTTCTTC. V usage is TRBV7-2 and J usage is TRBJ2-1; possible D gene TRBD1, 5 bases. Germline CDR1 is SGHTA and CDR2 is FQGNSA. V was trimmed by 6 bases and J by 6 bases, leaving 18 bases between them. The CDR3 contains 15 residues.

V and J are TRBV14 and TRBJ2-7, with TRBD2 matching 14 bases. CDR1 is SGHDN, CDR2 FVKESK, per germline. V dropped 4 bases and J dropped 2; count of bases not matched to a gene: 13. The CDR3 extends over 19 amino acids. The CDR3 DNA reads as TGTGCCAGCAGCCTAGACCCGGGACTAGCGGGAGTGTCCCCCTACGAGCAGTACTTC. This sequence encodes CASSLDPGLAGVSPYEQYF.

The chain carries TRBV4-3 and TRBJ1-2, with unresolved D. Germline V gene lookup returns CDR1 LGHNA and CDR2 YSLEER. There are 13 residues in the CDR3. Trimming pared 0 bases from V and 5 bases from J, leaving 7 bases between. The CDR3 bases are TGCGCCAGCAGCCAAGATTCCCGGTATGGCTACACCTTC. It is translated as CASSQDSRYGYTF.

The rearrangement joins TRBV30 to TRBJ1-2; TRBD1 matches at 7 bases. CDR1 is GTSNPN and CDR2 is SVGIG in the germline V gene (reference sequence). The CDR3 sequence is 16 residues long. Trimming removed 4 bases from V and 2 bases from J; junction bases left unmatched: 13. CDR3 nucleotide sequence: TGTGCCTGGAAGCCCCCGGGACAGTGGAAAAACTATGGCTACACCTTC. It is translated as CAWKPPGQWKNYGYTF.

The chain recombines TRBV6-2 or TRBV6-3 with TRBJ1-1; D possibly corresponds to TRBD1 (5 bases). The CDR3 totals 14 residues. Germline lookup yields CDR1 MNHEY and CDR2 SVGEGT. V lost 7 bases and J 4 bases, leaving 16 bases between the germline ends. In DNA, the CDR3 is TGTGCCAGCACCCCGGGAGGGGTTTTCACTGAAGCTTTCTTT. It specifies CASTPGGVFTEAFF.

The chain employs TRBV27 and TRBJ1-2; 8 bases map to TRBD1. With 3 bases clipped from V and 4 bases from J, the junction kept 13 bases outside the gene matches. The CDR3 totals 17 residues. The germline gives CDR1 MNHEY, CDR2 SMNVEV (reference sequence). The DNA of the CDR3 is TGTGCCAGCAGTTTGGGCCCCCCGCGACAGGGGCTCTATGGCTACACCTTC. Protein sequence: CASSLGPPRQGLYGYTF.

The V call is TRBV28, the J call TRBJ2-7; a weak D match, TRBD1 (6 bases). The CDR3 covers 15 residues. CDR1 is MDHEN and CDR2 is SYDVKM in the germline V gene. V was cut by 5 bases and J by 4 bases, with 18 bases left in between. CDR3 in DNA: TGTGCCAGCAGTCCCGTAGGGGGAGTTGGGTACGAGCAGTACTTC. This translates into CASSPVGGVGYEQYF.

This clone has only one observation. The V gene is TRBV28, the J gene TRBJ1-5; D unclear. The V gene's germline CDR1 is MDHEN and CDR2 SYDVKM. CDR3 length: 14 amino acids. V was cut by 6 bases and J by 10 bases, with 19 bases left in between. CDR3 amino acids: CASRSTRFGRPQHF. The CDR3 region has the DNA TGTGCCAGCAGGTCGACACGCTTTGGGCGCCCCCAGCATTTT.

The rearrangement joins TRBV6-5 to TRBJ1-2; weak D call: TRBD1 (5 bases). V shed 7 bases and J shed 3 bases, with 18 bases lying between them. CDR3 length: 15 amino acids. Germline V gives CDR1 MNHEY, CDR2 SVGAGI. In nucleotides, the CDR3 is TGTGCCAGCACCCCTGGAGGGGCGACCGACTATGGCTACACCTTC. It specifies CASTPGGATDYGYTF.

The gene calls are TRBV6-5 and TRBJ2-7, with no clear D. V lost 7 bases to trimming and J lost 6 bases, with 13 bases between them. CDR3 length equals 12 residues. From germline, CDR1 is MNHEY and CDR2 SVGAGI. The CDR3 nucleotides read TGTGCCAGCACCGAGTCCCCCACCGAGCAGTACTTC. Protein: CASTESPTEQYF.

This chain connects TRBV3-1 (or the pseudogene TRBV3-2) to TRBJ2-3; D is possibly TRBD2 (6 bases). The V and J ends lost 4 bases and 9 bases respectively, with 11 bases between them. The CDR3 contains 12 residues. In germline, CDR1 is LGHDT, CDR2 YNNKEL (reference sequence). The DNA of the CDR3 is TGTGCCAGCAGCCTCTTAGCGGAGACGCAGTATTTT. Its protein is CASSLLAETQYF.

The chain employs TRBV4-1 and TRBJ2-2; TRBD2 agrees at 9 bases. Per germline, CDR1 MGHRA and CDR2 YSYEKL. The J segment lost 7 bases and the V segment lost 0 bases, leaving 9 bases of the junction unmatched. This CDR3 is 17 amino acids long. CDR3 nucleotide sequence: TGCGCCAGCAGCCAAGACCGTAGCGGGAGTTACGGCGGGGAGCTGTTTTTT. Protein: CASSQDRSGSYGGELFF.

This rearrangement joins TRBV18 to TRBJ2-1, with D possibly being TRBD2 (5 bases). The V gene lost 5 bases and the J gene lost 0 bases, with 11 bases spanning the gap. The CDR3 covers 15 residues. CDR1 is KGHSH and CDR2 is LQKENI in the germline V gene. This CDR3 reads CASSELVSSYNEQFF. The CDR3 DNA reads as TGTGCCAGCTCAGAACTAGTGAGCTCCTACAATGAGCAGTTCTTC.

V is TRBV24-1 and J is TRBJ2-5, with D possibly being TRBD2 (6 bases). Trimming cost V 2 bases and J 10 bases, with 19 bases left between them. The CDR3 is made up of 15 amino acids. Germline V CDR1 and CDR2: KGHDR, SFDVKD. The CDR3 DNA reads as TGTGCCACCAGTGATTCCCCCTGGCCTAGCGCCAACCAGTACTTC. It specifies CATSDSPWPSANQYF.

The V call is TRBV2, the J call TRBJ2-2; weak D call: TRBD1 (5 bases). The CDR3 runs to 14 residues. V lost 6 bases, J lost 2 bases, and 10 bases lay in between. The germline gives CDR1 SNHLY, CDR2 FYNNEI. The CDR3 region is CASRSQGNTGELFF. The CDR3 coding sequence is TGTGCCAGCAGATCCCAGGGAAACACCGGGGAGCTGTTTTTT.

The chain uses TRBV6-5 and TRBJ2-7, with 11 bases identical to TRBD1. The germline V gene encodes CDR1 MNHEY and CDR2 SVGAGI. The J segment lost 4 bases and the V segment lost 4 bases, leaving 3 bases of the junction unmatched. The CDR3 length is 14 residues. The CDR3 sequence: CASSSGTGGYEQYF. In nucleotides, the CDR3 is TGTGCCAGCAGTTCCGGGACAGGGGGTTACGAGCAGTACTTC.